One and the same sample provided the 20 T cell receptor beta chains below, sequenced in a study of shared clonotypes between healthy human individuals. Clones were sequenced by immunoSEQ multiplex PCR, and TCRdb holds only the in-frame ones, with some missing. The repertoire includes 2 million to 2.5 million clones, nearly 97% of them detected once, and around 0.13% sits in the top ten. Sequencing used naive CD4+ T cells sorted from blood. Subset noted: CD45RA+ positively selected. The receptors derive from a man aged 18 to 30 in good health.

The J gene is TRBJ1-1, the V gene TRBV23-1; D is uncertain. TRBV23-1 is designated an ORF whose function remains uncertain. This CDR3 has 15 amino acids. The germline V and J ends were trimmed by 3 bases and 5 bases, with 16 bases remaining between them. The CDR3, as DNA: TGCGCCAGCAGTCATATCTGCTGGTGGGATACTGAAGCTTTCTTT. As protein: CASSHICWWDTEAFF.

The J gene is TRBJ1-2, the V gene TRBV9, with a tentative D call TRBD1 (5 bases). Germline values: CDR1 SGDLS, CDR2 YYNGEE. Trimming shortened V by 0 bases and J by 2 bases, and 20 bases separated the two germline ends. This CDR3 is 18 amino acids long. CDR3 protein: CASSVEGWAGLTNYGYTF. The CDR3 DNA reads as TGTGCCAGCAGCGTAGAAGGTTGGGCAGGGCTTACGAACTATGGCTACACCTTC.

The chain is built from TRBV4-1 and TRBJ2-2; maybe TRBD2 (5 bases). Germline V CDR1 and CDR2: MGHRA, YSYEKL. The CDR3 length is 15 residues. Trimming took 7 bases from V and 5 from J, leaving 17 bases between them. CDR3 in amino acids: CASTLASWSTGELFF. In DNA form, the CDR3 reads TGCGCCAGCACTCTAGCTTCATGGAGTACCGGGGAGCTGTTTTTT.

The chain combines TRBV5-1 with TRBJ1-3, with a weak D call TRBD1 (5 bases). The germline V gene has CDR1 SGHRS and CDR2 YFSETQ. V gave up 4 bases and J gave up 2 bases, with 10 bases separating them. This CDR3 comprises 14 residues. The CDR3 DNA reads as TGCGCCAGCAGCATGGGGCTCGCTGGAAACACCATATATTTT. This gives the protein CASSMGLAGNTIYF.

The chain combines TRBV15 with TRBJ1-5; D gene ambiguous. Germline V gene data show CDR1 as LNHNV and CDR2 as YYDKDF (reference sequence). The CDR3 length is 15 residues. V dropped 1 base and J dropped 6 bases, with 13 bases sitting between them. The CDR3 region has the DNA TGTGCCACCAGCAGAGTCACTGGGTTTCCTCAGCCCCAGCATTTT. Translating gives CATSRVTGFPQPQHF.

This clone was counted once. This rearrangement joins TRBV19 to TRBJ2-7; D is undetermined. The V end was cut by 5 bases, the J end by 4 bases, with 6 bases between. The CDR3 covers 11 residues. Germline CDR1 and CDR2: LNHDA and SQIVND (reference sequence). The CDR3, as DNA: TGTGCCAGTAGTGGAACTTACGAGCAGTACTTC. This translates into CASSGTYEQYF.

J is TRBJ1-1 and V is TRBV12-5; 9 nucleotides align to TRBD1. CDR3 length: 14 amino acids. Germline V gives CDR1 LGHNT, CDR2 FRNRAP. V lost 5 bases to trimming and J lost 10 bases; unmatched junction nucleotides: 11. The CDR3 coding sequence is TGTGCTAGTGGTCCCGGACAGGGGTCCGACTCAGCTTTCTTT. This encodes CASGPGQGSDSAFF.

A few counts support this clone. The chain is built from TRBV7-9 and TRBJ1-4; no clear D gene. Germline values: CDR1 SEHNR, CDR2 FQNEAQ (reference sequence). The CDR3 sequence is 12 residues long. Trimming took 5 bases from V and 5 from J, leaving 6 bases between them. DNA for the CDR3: TGTGCCAGCAGCCTGGGGAATGAAAAACTGTTTTTT. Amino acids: CASSLGNEKLFF. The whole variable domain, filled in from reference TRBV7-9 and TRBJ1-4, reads DTGVSQNPRHKITKRGQNVTFRCDPISEHNRLYWYRQTLGQGPEFLTYFQNEAQLEKSRLLSDRFSAERPKGSFSTLEIQRTEQGDSAMYLCASSLGNEKLFFGSGTQLSVL.

CDR3 bases: TGTGCCAGCAGTGAGATTTTTGAGGGGCAGGGAAGCCCAGATACGCAGTATTTT. It codes for CASSEIFEGQGSPDTQYF. The chain joins TRBV6-1 to TRBJ2-3, with D possibly called TRBD1 or TRBD2 (5 bases each). Germline V CDR1 and CDR2: MNHNS, SASEGT. This CDR3 is built from 18 residues. Between the trimmed V and J ends, which lost 3 bases and 4 bases, there was a span of 23 bases.

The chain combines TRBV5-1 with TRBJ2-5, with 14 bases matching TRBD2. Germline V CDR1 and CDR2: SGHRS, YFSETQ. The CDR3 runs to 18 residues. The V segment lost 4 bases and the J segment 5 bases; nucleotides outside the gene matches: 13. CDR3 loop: CASSTGTSGSVSGETQYF. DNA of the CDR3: TGCGCCAGCAGCACGGGGACTAGCGGGAGCGTATCCGGGGAGACCCAGTACTTC.

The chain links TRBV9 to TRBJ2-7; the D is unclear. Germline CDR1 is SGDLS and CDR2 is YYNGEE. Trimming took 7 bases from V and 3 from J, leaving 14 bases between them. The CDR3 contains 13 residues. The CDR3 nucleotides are TGTGCCAGCGCCGCATTCTTGGACTACGAGCAGTACTTC. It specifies CASAAFLDYEQYF.

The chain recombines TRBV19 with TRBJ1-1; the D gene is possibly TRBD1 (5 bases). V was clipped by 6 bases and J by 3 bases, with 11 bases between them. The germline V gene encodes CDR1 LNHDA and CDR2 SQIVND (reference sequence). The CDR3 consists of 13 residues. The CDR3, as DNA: TGTGCCAGTAGCACGACAGTCTACACTGAAGCTTTCTTT. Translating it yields CASSTTVYTEAFF. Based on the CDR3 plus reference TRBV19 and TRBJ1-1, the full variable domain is DGGITQSPKYLFRKEGQNVTLSCEQNLNHDAMYWYRQDPGQGLRLIYYSQIVNDFQKGDIAEGYSVSREKKESFPLTVTSAQKNPTAFYLCASSTTVYTEAFFGQGTRLTVV.

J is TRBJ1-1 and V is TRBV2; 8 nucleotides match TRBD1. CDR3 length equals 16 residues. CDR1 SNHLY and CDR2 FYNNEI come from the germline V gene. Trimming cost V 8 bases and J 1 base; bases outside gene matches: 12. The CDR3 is CASSSAGTGQNTEAFF. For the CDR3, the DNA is TGTGCCAGCTCATCAGCCGGGACAGGCCAGAACACTGAAGCTTTCTTT.

The CDR3 loop is CASSNLAGVQDTQYF. The DNA for the CDR3 is TGCGCCAGCAGCAACCTAGCGGGAGTACAGGATACGCAGTATTTT. The V gene is TRBV5-1, the J gene TRBJ2-3, with 10 bases identical to TRBD2. This CDR3 contains 15 residues. With 4 bases clipped from V and 6 bases from J, the junction kept 8 bases outside the gene matches. CDR1 is SGHRS and CDR2 is YFSETQ in the germline V gene.

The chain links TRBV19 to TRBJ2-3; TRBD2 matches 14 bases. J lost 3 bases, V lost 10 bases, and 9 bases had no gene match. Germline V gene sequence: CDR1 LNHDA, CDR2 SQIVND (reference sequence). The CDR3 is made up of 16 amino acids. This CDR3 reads CATGTSGSRVTDTQYF. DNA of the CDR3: TGTGCCACTGGGACTAGCGGGAGCAGAGTAACAGATACGCAGTATTTT.

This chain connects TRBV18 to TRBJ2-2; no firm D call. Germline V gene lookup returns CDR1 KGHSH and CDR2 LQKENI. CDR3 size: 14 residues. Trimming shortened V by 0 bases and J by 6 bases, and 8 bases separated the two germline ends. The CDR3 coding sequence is TGTGCCAGCTCACCACCAGCGACGGCCGGGGAGCTGTTTTTT. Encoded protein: CASSPPATAGELFF. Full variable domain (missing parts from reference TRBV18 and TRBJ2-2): NAGVMQNPRHLVRRRGQEARLRCSPMKGHSHVYWYRQLPEEGLKFMVYLQKENIIDESGMPKERFSAEFPKEGPSILRIQQVVRGDSAAYFCASSPPATAGELFFGEGSRLTVL.

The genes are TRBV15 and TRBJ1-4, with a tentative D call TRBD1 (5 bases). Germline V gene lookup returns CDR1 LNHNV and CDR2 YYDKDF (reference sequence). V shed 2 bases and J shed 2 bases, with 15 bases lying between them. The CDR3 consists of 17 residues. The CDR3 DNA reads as TGTGCCACCAGCAGAACAGCCGCCGGGGCGACTAATGAAAAACTGTTTTTT. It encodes CATSRTAAGATNEKLFF.

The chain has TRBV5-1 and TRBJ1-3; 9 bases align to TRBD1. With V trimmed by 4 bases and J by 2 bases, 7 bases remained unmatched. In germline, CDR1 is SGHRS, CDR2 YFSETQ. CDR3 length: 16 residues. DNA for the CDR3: TGCGCCAGCAGCCTGGCCACAGGGGGCCCTGGAAACACCATATATTTT. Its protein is CASSLATGGPGNTIYF.

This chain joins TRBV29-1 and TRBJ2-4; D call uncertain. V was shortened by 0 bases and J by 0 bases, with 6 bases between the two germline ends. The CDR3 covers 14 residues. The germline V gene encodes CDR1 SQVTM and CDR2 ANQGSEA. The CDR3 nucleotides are TGCAGCGTTGAAGAGCCACTAGCCAAAAACATTCAGTACTTC. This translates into CSVEEPLAKNIQYF. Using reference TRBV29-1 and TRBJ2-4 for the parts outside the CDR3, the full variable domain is SAVISQKPSRDICQRGTSLTIQCQVDSQVTMMFWYRQQPGQSLTLIATANQGSEATYESGFVIDKFPISRPNLTFSTLTVSNMSPEDSSIYLCSVEEPLAKNIQYFGAGTRLSVL.

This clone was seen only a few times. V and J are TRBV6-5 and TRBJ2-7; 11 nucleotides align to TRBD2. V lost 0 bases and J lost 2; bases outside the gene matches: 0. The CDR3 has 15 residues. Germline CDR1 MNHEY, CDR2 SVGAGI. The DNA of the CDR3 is TGTGCCAGCAGTTACTCTAGCGGGAGGGCCTACGAGCAGTACTTC. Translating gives CASSYSSGRAYEQYF.